The subject of this entry is one T cell receptor (beta chain). Its antigen is not identified. Germline V gene lookup returns CDR1 SGHDT and CDR2 YYEEEE. The CDR3 loop spans 14 amino acids. Trimming removed 7 bases from V and 4 bases from J, with 18 bases in between. These data come from a study of T cell responses to AZD1222 COVID-19 vaccine. The protocol was immunoSEQ multiplex PCR, while the TCRdb copy is restricted to in-frame clones and leaves out a portion. Among more than 100,000 clones, roughly 90% were seen once, and the ten largest hold about 7.5%. Points from the study as a whole: Without day 14 samples, only post-peak T cell repertoires were studied. Spike-wide vaccine-associated CD4 TCRs dominated at 160-218 and 743-854.

Some second doses came at about 4 weeks and others at about 12 weeks; these were pooled. Sequencing was performed on peripheral blood, taken 28 days after the second AZD1222 dose. The sequence was collected from an adult who received the AZD1222 COVID-19 vaccine. The rearrangement joins TRBV5-6 to TRBJ2-7; maybe TRBD1 (5 bases). CDR3 sequence reads: CASQSRWGIYEQYF. CDR3 bases: TGTGCCAGCCAAAGTCGATGGGGCATATACGAGCAGTACTTC.